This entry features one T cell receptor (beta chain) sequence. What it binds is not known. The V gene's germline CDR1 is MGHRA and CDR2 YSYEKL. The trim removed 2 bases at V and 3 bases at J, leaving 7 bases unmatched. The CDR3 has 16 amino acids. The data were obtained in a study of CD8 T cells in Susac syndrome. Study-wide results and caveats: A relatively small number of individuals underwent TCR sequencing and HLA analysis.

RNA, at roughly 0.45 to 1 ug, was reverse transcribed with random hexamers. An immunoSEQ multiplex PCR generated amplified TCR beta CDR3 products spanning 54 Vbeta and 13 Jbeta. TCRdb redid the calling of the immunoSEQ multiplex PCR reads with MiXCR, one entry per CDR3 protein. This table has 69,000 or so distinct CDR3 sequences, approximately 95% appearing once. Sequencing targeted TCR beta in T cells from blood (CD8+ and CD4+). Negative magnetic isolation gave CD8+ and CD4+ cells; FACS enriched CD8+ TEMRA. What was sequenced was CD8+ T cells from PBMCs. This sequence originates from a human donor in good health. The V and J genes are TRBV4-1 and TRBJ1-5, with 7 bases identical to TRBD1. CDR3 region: CASSQTDRSYNQPQHF. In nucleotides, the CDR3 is TGCGCCAGCAGCCAAACGGACAGGTCCTACAATCAGCCCCAGCATTTT.